The 5 T cell receptor beta chains given below trace back to one sample, sequenced in a study of identical twins. TCRdb reprocessed the 5' RACE reads with MiXCR, giving one entry per CDR3 protein. The sample lists about 530,000 distinct CDR3 sequences, roughly 15% seen once, with around 0.48% in the top ten. The sample was also reused in another study, on yellow fever vaccine responses in identical twins.

Sequencing was carried out using CD4+ T cells sorted from blood. The receptors come from a woman younger than 30 in good health.

The rearrangement uses TRBV6-1 and TRBJ1-5; 7 bases map to TRBD1. Germline-derived CDR1 and CDR2 are MNHNS and SASEGT. The V gene end was trimmed by 4 bases and the J gene end by 5 bases; junction bases not matched to a gene: 2. The CDR3 sequence is 13 residues long. CDR3 coding DNA: TGTGCCAGCAGTGGACAGGGCTATCAGCCCCAGCATTTT. This encodes CASSGQGYQPQHF.

This clonotype was picked up a small number of times. This chain links TRBV20-1 with TRBJ2-1; D remains unclear. Looked up from germline, CDR1 is DFQATT and CDR2 is SNEGSKA (reference sequence). This CDR3 contains 12 residues. Trimming pared 3 bases from V and 8 bases from J, leaving 11 bases between. CDR3 loop: CSASLTQDEQFF. The CDR3 nucleotides read TGCAGTGCTAGCCTAACTCAGGATGAGCAGTTCTTC.

The gene calls are TRBV5-1 and TRBJ2-2; D gene ambiguous. Germline V gives CDR1 SGHRS, CDR2 YFSETQ. The CDR3 sequence is 16 residues long. V was cut by 0 bases and J by 1 base, with 10 bases left in between. CDR3 in DNA: TGCGCCAGCAGCTTGGTGGGGATTCAGAACACCGGGGAGCTGTTTTTT. This sequence encodes CASSLVGIQNTGELFF.

This sequence joins TRBV7-6 and TRBJ2-1; TRBD2 agrees at 7 bases. The germline V gene has CDR1 SGHVS and CDR2 FNYEAQ. Trimming took 5 bases from V and 12 from J; bases not matched to a gene: 7. The CDR3 consists of 12 residues. The CDR3 loop reads CASSPSGRGQFF. In DNA form, the CDR3 reads TGTGCCAGCAGCCCTAGCGGAAGGGGGCAGTTCTTC.

This clonotype was seen a handful of times. The chain recombines TRBV5-5 with TRBJ2-1, with 8 bases aligning to TRBD2. Germline CDR1 is SGHKS and CDR2 is YYEKEE (reference sequence). CDR3 size: 17 residues. The V and J ends lost 1 base and 2 bases, in that order; junction bases with no gene match: 8. In DNA, the CDR3 is TGTGCCAGCAGCTTGCCTCTTGCGGGGGGCACCTACAATGAGCAGTTCTTC. This translates into CASSLPLAGGTYNEQFF.